This TCR beta chain came from a study of response to subunit inactivated influenza vaccine. Remarks on this clonotype: What it binds is not known.

TCRdb independently ran MiXCR on the RT-PCR reads; one entry per CDR3 protein. Of some 800,000 distinct CDR3 sequences listed, around 21% are singletons. Study outcomes and limitations: Researchers suggested that each seasonal influenza vaccination recruits few new T cells.

Germline values: CDR1 MNHNS, CDR2 SASEGT. This CDR3 spans 13 amino acids. V was shortened by 8 bases and J by 8 bases, with 16 bases between the two germline ends. The chain recombines TRBV6-1 with TRBJ1-5; perhaps TRBD1 as D (6 bases). This clonotype was obtained from a man aged 50-60 years who received an inactivated influenza vaccine. The sample consisted of PBMCs from blood, taken 5 days after vaccination. This chain's CDR3 is CASGRGMGEPQHF. As DNA, the CDR3 is TGTGCCAGCGGCAGGGGCATGGGGGAGCCCCAGCATTTT.